The clone carrying this T cell receptor (beta chain) was seen more than once but under ten times. The data are from a study of tumor-infiltrating lymphocytes in oesophageal squamous cell carcinoma. This CDR3 region has 17 residues. The germline CDR1 and CDR2 sequences are KGHDR and SFDVKD. Each CDR3 protein gets one entry after TCRdb re-called the PCR reads with MiXCR. This sample yields around 14,000 distinct CDR3 sequences, of which around 52% are seen a single time; around 20% belongs to the top ten. This sequence was found in a male donor with esophageal squamous cell carcinoma. The gene calls are TRBV24-1 and TRBJ2-1, with 15 bases lining up with TRBD2. The J call is uncertain, as TRBJ2-5 better fits the DNA end. The sample consisted of esophageal tumor tissue. The CDR3 loop is CATSDTRTSGRGETQYF. In DNA, the CDR3 is TGTGCCACCAGTGATACCCGGACTAGCGGGAGGGGAGAGACCCAGTACTTC.